These 27 T cell receptor beta chains share one sample of origin, sequenced in a study of Ad26.COV2.S vaccination and SARS-CoV-2 variants. Documented treatment: some 20 received Ad26.COV2.S at low or high dose, single or two shots; about 5 received placebo; per-sample allocation not given. After the first vaccine or placebo injection, samples were drawn on day 63. TCRdb keeps only in-frame clones here, not all; method: immunoSEQ multiplex PCR. Found here are hundreds of thousands of clones, 80% to 90% of them singletons; the top ten hold about 1.5%. Sequenced here: peripheral blood, sampled in a trial of Ad26.COV2.S vaccine versus placebo. The receptors here all came from a person aged 18-65 years who received the Ad26.COV2.S COVID-19 vaccine or a placebo.

V gene TRBV14 combines with J gene TRBJ1-4, with 9 bases that match TRBD1. Germline values: CDR1 SGHDN, CDR2 FVKESK. Germline trimming cut 0 bases from V and 8 bases from J; bases unmatched to any gene: 16. This CDR3 contains 19 residues. Here the CDR3 DNA reads TGTGCCAGCAGCCAAGATACCCGGAGACAGGGGGGACGTCGGGAAAAACTGTTTTTT. It is translated as CASSQDTRRQGGRREKLFF.

This chain links TRBV24-1 with TRBJ2-5; D possibly uses TRBD1 or TRBD2 (6 bases each). Trimming cost V 6 bases and J 6 bases, with 13 bases left between them. The CDR3 loop spans 13 amino acids. CDR1 is KGHDR and CDR2 is SFDVKD in the germline V gene. CDR3 in amino acids: CATSKGGRKTQYF. CDR3 sequence (DNA): TGTGCCACCAGTAAAGGGGGGAGGAAGACCCAGTACTTC.

V is TRBV23-1 and J is TRBJ1-2; possible D gene TRBD1, 5 bases. Being an ORF, TRBV23-1 has a function that is uncertain. The CDR3 sequence is 13 residues long. V was pared by 2 bases and J by 8 bases, with 12 bases between. The chain's CDR3 is CASSQPVRGGYTF. CDR3 DNA sequence: TGCGCCAGCAGTCAACCGGTTAGGGGCGGCTACACCTTC.

The chain links TRBV9 to TRBJ2-2; D unclear. This CDR3 is 15 amino acids long. Trimming took off 2 bases at V and 0 bases at J, with 8 bases between the two ends. From germline, CDR1 is SGDLS and CDR2 YYNGEE. Here the CDR3 reads CASSVVGSNTGELFF. In DNA, the CDR3 is TGTGCCAGCAGCGTGGTCGGTTCGAACACCGGGGAGCTGTTTTTT.

The chain joins TRBV13 to TRBJ2-7; the match to TRBD2 covers 9 bases. Germline CDR1 and CDR2: PRHDT and FYEKMQ (reference sequence). V lost 5 bases, J lost 2 bases, and 10 bases stayed unmatched. CDR3 length: 16 amino acids. CDR3 nucleotides: TGTGCCAGCAGCGGCCCGGGACTAGCCACCGCCTACGAGCAGTACTTC. It translates to CASSGPGLATAYEQYF.

The chain couples TRBV18 to TRBJ1-2; TRBD1 might be the D (5 bases). Germline assignment: CDR1 KGHSH and CDR2 LQKENI. This CDR3 has 13 amino acids. V was pared by 3 bases and J by 2 bases, with 7 bases between. The CDR3 protein is CASSPDKNYGYTF. The DNA of the CDR3 is TGTGCCAGCTCACCGGACAAGAACTATGGCTACACCTTC.

This chain uses TRBV5-1 with TRBJ1-4; D possibly corresponds to TRBD1 (6 bases). CDR1 is SGHRS and CDR2 is YFSETQ in the germline V gene. This CDR3 is 16 amino acids long. Trimming cost V 0 bases and J 4 bases, with 13 bases left between them. The CDR3 DNA reads TGCGCCAGCAGCTTGGGGTTCAGGGGACTTAATGAAAAACTGTTTTTT. Translating gives CASSLGFRGLNEKLFF.

CDR3 amino acids: CASTETGGGNTGELFF. In DNA form, the CDR3 reads TGTGCCAGCACCGAAACAGGGGGTGGGAACACCGGGGAGCTGTTTTTT. This sequence joins TRBV5-6 and TRBJ2-2; the match to TRBD1 covers 8 bases. CDR3 length: 16 amino acids. The V and J ends lost 6 bases and 1 base, in that order; junction bases with no gene match: 8. CDR1 is SGHDT and CDR2 is YYEEEE in the germline V gene.

The chain has TRBV5-1 and TRBJ2-1; TRBD2 agrees at 8 bases. Germline CDR1 SGHRS, CDR2 YFSETQ. Trimming removed 4 bases from V and 6 bases from J; junction bases left unmatched: 9. This CDR3 is built from 15 residues. This CDR3 is CASSLQGLGVNEQFF. CDR3 nucleotide sequence: TGCGCCAGCAGCCTACAGGGACTAGGGGTCAATGAGCAGTTCTTC.

This chain connects TRBV7-8 to TRBJ2-7, with 7 bases fitting TRBD1. With V trimmed by 5 bases and J by 3 bases, 10 bases remained unmatched. Germline CDR1 is SGHVS and CDR2 is FQNEAQ. The CDR3 covers 15 residues. CDR3 sequence reads: CASSGDSIPRYEQYF. The CDR3 bases are TGTGCCAGCAGCGGGGACAGTATCCCCCGCTACGAGCAGTACTTC.

V is TRBV30 and J is TRBJ1-2, with no clear D. The CDR3 is 10 amino acids. V lost 1 base and J 6 bases, leaving 3 bases between the germline ends. Germline V gene sequence: CDR1 GTSNPN, CDR2 SVGIG (reference sequence). CDR3 nucleotides: TGTGCCTGGAGTGGAAATGGCTACACCTTC. Translating it yields CAWSGNGYTF.

CDR3 protein: CASSLTGGLNQPQHF. The CDR3 coding sequence is TGTGCCAGCAGCTTAACAGGGGGCCTCAATCAGCCCCAGCATTTT. V gene TRBV7-2 combines with J gene TRBJ1-5; 9 positions agree with TRBD1. The germline CDR1 and CDR2 sequences are SGHTA and FQGNSA. The V and J ends lost 2 bases and 3 bases, in that order; junction bases with no gene match: 2. This CDR3 is built from 15 residues. Full variable domain (missing parts from reference TRBV7-2 and TRBJ1-5): GAGVSQSPSNKVTEKGKDVELRCDPISGHTALYWYRQSLGQGLEFLIYFQGNSAPDKSGLPSDRFSAERTGGSVSTLTIQRTQQEDSAVYLCASSLTGGLNQPQHFGDGTRLSIL.

CDR3 sequence: CSASISGSYNEQFF. The DNA for the CDR3 is TGCAGTGCTAGTATTAGCGGCTCCTACAATGAGCAGTTCTTC. The chain recombines TRBV20-1 with TRBJ2-1; maybe TRBD2 (6 bases). V was cut by 3 bases and J by 0 bases, with 9 bases left in between. This CDR3 is 14 amino acids long. CDR1 is DFQATT and CDR2 is SNEGSKA in the germline V gene (reference sequence).

This clone was seen a few times. The genes are TRBV6-1 and TRBJ2-3, with TRBD2 identical over 7 bases. V lost 6 bases and J lost 4; bases outside the gene matches: 13. Germline V lookup: CDR1 MNHNS, CDR2 SASEGT. CDR3 length: 16 amino acids. The CDR3 nucleotides are TGTGCCAGCAGGGAAAGGGGCCGAGGGAGGGCAGATACGCAGTATTTT. Translated: CASRERGRGRADTQYF.

This chain links TRBV6-6 with TRBJ2-7; maybe TRBD2 (5 bases). CDR1 and CDR2 (germline): MNHNY, SVGAGI (reference sequence). Trimming removed 6 bases from V and 5 bases from J, with 23 bases in between. The CDR3 spans 16 residues. The CDR3 DNA reads TGTGCCAGCAGACCGGGCGGAGGCCTAATCAGCAACGAGCAGTACTTC. As protein: CASRPGGGLISNEQYF.

The rearrangement links TRBV30 to TRBJ2-7, with TRBD1 as a possible D gene (6 bases). The CDR3 is 15 amino acids. CDR1 and CDR2 from the germline V gene are GTSNPN and SVGIG (reference sequence). Trimming cost V 3 bases and J 7 bases, with 22 bases left between them. The CDR3 loop reads CAWRIPDSPTGEQYF. The DNA of the CDR3 is TGTGCCTGGAGGATACCGGACAGTCCTACGGGGGAGCAGTACTTC.

The gene calls are TRBV19 and TRBJ2-5; a weak D match, TRBD2 (6 bases). V was pared by 1 base and J by 2 bases, with 14 bases between. The CDR3 length is 16 residues. Germline CDR1 and CDR2: LNHDA and SQIVND (reference sequence). CDR3 region: CASSIVAGFRQETQYF. CDR3 sequence (DNA): TGTGCCAGTAGTATAGTGGCGGGGTTCCGACAAGAGACCCAGTACTTC.

V gene TRBV19 combines with J gene TRBJ1-1; the D gene is possibly TRBD1 (5 bases). The CDR3 sequence is 14 residues long. Trimming shortened V by 4 bases and J by 0 bases, and 9 bases separated the two germline ends. Germline CDR1 LNHDA, CDR2 SQIVND (reference sequence). CDR3 amino acids: CASSKRGLNTEAFF. As DNA, the CDR3 is TGTGCCAGTAGTAAACGGGGCCTGAACACTGAAGCTTTCTTT.

This clone has more than one count but fewer than ten. V usage is TRBV5-4 and J usage is TRBJ2-7; 8 bases are shared with TRBD1. Unmatched junction bases numbered 6, after V lost 4 bases and J lost 3 bases. The CDR3 runs to 14 residues. The germline CDR1 and CDR2 sequences are SGHNT and YYREEE (reference sequence). CDR3 DNA sequence: TGTGCCAGCAGCGTAGGGACAGGTCACTACGAGCAGTACTTC. This translates into CASSVGTGHYEQYF.

This chain joins TRBV6-5 and TRBJ2-4, with 13 bases identical to TRBD2. Trimming took 8 bases from V and 5 from J; bases not matched to a gene: 0. CDR3 length: 13 residues. Germline V gene data show CDR1 as MNHEY and CDR2 as SVGAGI. The CDR3: CASGLAGENIQYF. DNA of the CDR3: TGTGCCAGCGGACTAGCGGGAGAAAACATTCAGTACTTC.

V is TRBV5-6 and J is TRBJ1-2; 7 bases line up with TRBD1. Trimming cost V 0 bases and J 8 bases; bases outside gene matches: 10. The CDR3 has 15 residues. Germline V CDR1 and CDR2: SGHDT, YYEEEE. The CDR3: CASSLARQGPRGYTF. The CDR3, as DNA: TGTGCCAGCAGCTTGGCCCGACAGGGCCCTAGAGGCTACACCTTC.

The CDR3 spells CSVELGPSGNTIYF. The CDR3 coding sequence is TGCAGCGTTGAACTGGGCCCGTCTGGAAACACCATATATTTT. V usage is TRBV29-1 and J usage is TRBJ1-3, with no clear D. The germline V and J ends were trimmed by 2 bases and 1 base, with 9 bases remaining between them. Germline V gene data show CDR1 as SQVTM and CDR2 as ANQGSEA. The CDR3 has 14 amino acids.

The chain carries TRBV7-9 and TRBJ2-7; D not certain. CDR1 and CDR2 from the germline V gene are SEHNR and FQNEAQ (reference sequence). The CDR3 is made up of 11 amino acids. Trimming stripped 3 bases from V and 8 bases from J, with 8 bases between. CDR3 sequence: CASSLGSQQYF. The CDR3 DNA follows: TGTGCCAGCAGCTTGGGGTCACAGCAGTACTTC.

This clone was seen once. The J gene is TRBJ2-7, the V gene TRBV24-1; TRBD1 might be the D (6 bases). The CDR3 sequence is 11 residues long. The germline gives CDR1 KGHDR, CDR2 SFDVKD. The germline V and J ends were trimmed by 7 bases and 5 bases, with 8 bases remaining between them. The CDR3 DNA sequence: TGTGCCACCAGACAGGGAGACGAGCAGTACTTC. It translates to CATRQGDEQYF.

The chain couples TRBV6-6 to TRBJ2-3; TRBD2 matches 9 bases. This CDR3 comprises 15 residues. Looked up from germline, CDR1 is MNHNY and CDR2 is SVGAGI (reference sequence). With V trimmed by 6 bases and J by 3 bases, 7 bases remained unmatched. The CDR3 protein is CASRLLAGSTDTQYF. For the CDR3, the DNA is TGTGCCAGCAGACTACTAGCGGGCAGTACAGATACGCAGTATTTT.

The chain combines TRBV5-6 with TRBJ2-5; D possibly matches TRBD1 or TRBD2 (5 bases each). V was pared by 6 bases and J by 4 bases, with 19 bases between. This CDR3 spans 15 amino acids. Germline assignment: CDR1 SGHDT and CDR2 YYEEEE. The CDR3 coding sequence is TGTGCCAGCACCCTCTGGGACCAAGGAACAGAGACCCAGTACTTC. Its translation: CASTLWDQGTETQYF.

V is TRBV6-5 and J is TRBJ1-6; 8 bases fit TRBD1. CDR1 MNHEY and CDR2 SVGAGI come from the germline V gene. After removal of 2 bases from V and 14 bases from J, the junction contained 8 bases not matched to a gene. The CDR3 is 14 amino acids. Here the CDR3 reads CASSYQTGALSLHF. For the CDR3, the DNA is TGTGCCAGCAGTTACCAGACAGGGGCCCTTTCCCTCCACTTT.